A selection of T cell receptor beta chains follows, all from one sample in a study of control samples from healthy donors and cancer patients. Measured with immunoSEQ multiplex PCR; TCRdb has only the in-frame clones, and not every one. The table includes about 85,000 clones, approximately 90% detected once. Material: blood. These TCRs come from a woman between 18 and 29 years old in good health. Both conserved end residues are part of each CDR3. Some rows have no size entry. The others give once, few or many, or a class for an expanded clone.

cdr3_aa | v_call | clone_size
CASSLGTVPYGYTF | TRBV5-1 | few
CATGHSTNTEAFF | TRBV6-5 | NA
CSVETGTGEKLFF | TRBV29-1 | NA
CASKQPALNQPQHF | TRBV6-6 | NA
CASAVIGQGSSPLHF | TRBV27 | NA
CASAADVYNEQFF | TRBV6-4 | NA
CASSPIFGTGPSTDTQYF | TRBV11-3 | NA
CASSATVGYTF | TRBV7-8 | NA
CASSYDPGAEAFF | TRBV6-5 | NA
CASSSDRNNYGYTF | TRBV2 | NA
CASSLRQAGYGYTF | TRBV7-2 | NA
CAISEPGNTEAFF | TRBV10-3 | NA
CASSVGLAGTGPLSTDTQYF | TRBV9 | NA
CASRTGPSGGTGELFF | TRBV19 | once
CASSDRGQTEAFF | TRBV6-1 | NA
CASTVIGGLDQPQHF | TRBV6-8 | NA
CASSSPRSAERGTYYNEQFF | TRBV6-7 | NA
CASSGTGGILNTEAFF | TRBV9 | NA
CASSETDTQYF | TRBV4-1 | NA
CASSLEPGRQEIQETQYF | TRBV4-2 | NA
CASSLEWTQYF | TRBV5-5 | NA
CASSLVPGDGYTF | TRBV5-4 | NA
CASSQVIQGGRAFF | TRBV3-1/TRBV3-2 | once
CASSWGGQENTEAFF | TRBV5-1 | NA
CASSPTGQISNQPQHF | TRBV18 | NA
CASTGSNEQYF | TRBV2 | NA
CASSDSLGHDTQYF | TRBV6-1 | NA
CASSQSAEAFF | TRBV3-1/TRBV3-2 | NA
CASSNRGLPLYGYTF | TRBV2 | NA
CATSMARAPNEKLFF | TRBV15 | NA
CASSEERGPVYNEQFF | TRBV10-1 | NA
CASSLSGVGVYEQYF | TRBV7-9 | NA
CASSPRQGGYEQYF | TRBV19 | NA
CASSAGGGSNQPQHF | TRBV7-3 | NA
CASSLSDSGYTF | TRBV5-1 | NA
CASSLALGEWYEQYF | TRBV5-1 | NA
CASSRDRDYEQYF | TRBV19 | once
CASSQPDRKDTQYF | TRBV4-1 | NA
CASSQRGPGQGDNEQFF | TRBV4-1 | NA
CASSLTPQTMESYTF | TRBV7-3 | NA
CASSYGGGADEQYF | TRBV6-6 | NA
CATSRDRGGRLSGYTF | TRBV15 | NA
CASRRGQGATNEKLFF | TRBV3-1/TRBV3-2 | NA
CASSYSIELRGTEAFF | TRBV6-6 | NA
CASSLEGPSGTGELFF | TRBV7-2 | NA
CASSQLGQLGEKLFF | TRBV3-1/TRBV3-2 | NA
CASSIGPFETQYF | TRBV19 | NA
CASSPRTQLNTEAFF | TRBV9 | NA
CASSLWGTGGGKLFF | TRBV5-6 | NA
CASSVELRNTIYF | TRBV9 | NA
CASSLGETGLSNEKLFF | TRBV5-1 | NA
CASSLDTQETQYF | TRBV7-2 | once
CASSSPGLQETQYF | TRBV7-9 | NA
CASTLGDVGKKLFF | TRBV7-9 | NA
CASSQGGQGFYEQYF | TRBV4-1 | NA
CSATPGSEAEAFF | TRBV29-1 | NA
CASSQSRVLTGTGELFF | TRBV23-1 | NA
CASSSGGAYETQYF | TRBV5-1 | NA
CASSLSWGNTIYF | TRBV27 | NA
CASAGQANTGELFF | TRBV7-9 | once